This T cell receptor (beta chain) was profiled in a study of shared clonotypes between healthy human individuals. Germline V gene data show CDR1 as MDHEN and CDR2 as SYDVKM. The V end was cut by 2 bases, the J end by 6 bases, with 12 bases between. This CDR3 spans 14 amino acids. Sequenced by immunoSEQ multiplex PCR; TCRdb stores in-frame clones only, minus some. The sample includes over 100,000 clones, under 70% of them seen just once. V gene TRBV28 combines with J gene TRBJ2-3; no reliable D call. The clonotype comes from a woman aged 25-40 years in good health. Sequenced: memory CD8+ T cells sorted from blood. The subset is: CD45RO+ cells pooled with CCR7-negative TemRA cells. The CDR3 region has the DNA TGTGCCAGCAGTTTAGTGCCGTTGGGGGATACGCAGTATTTT. This gives the protein CASSLVPLGDTQYF. Using reference TRBV28 and TRBJ2-3 for the parts outside the CDR3, the full variable domain is DVKVTQSSRYLVKRTGEKVFLECVQDMDHENMFWYRQDPGLGLRLIYFSYDVKMKEKGDIPEGYSVSREKKERFSLILESASTNQTSMYLCASSLVPLGDTQYFGPGTRLTVL.